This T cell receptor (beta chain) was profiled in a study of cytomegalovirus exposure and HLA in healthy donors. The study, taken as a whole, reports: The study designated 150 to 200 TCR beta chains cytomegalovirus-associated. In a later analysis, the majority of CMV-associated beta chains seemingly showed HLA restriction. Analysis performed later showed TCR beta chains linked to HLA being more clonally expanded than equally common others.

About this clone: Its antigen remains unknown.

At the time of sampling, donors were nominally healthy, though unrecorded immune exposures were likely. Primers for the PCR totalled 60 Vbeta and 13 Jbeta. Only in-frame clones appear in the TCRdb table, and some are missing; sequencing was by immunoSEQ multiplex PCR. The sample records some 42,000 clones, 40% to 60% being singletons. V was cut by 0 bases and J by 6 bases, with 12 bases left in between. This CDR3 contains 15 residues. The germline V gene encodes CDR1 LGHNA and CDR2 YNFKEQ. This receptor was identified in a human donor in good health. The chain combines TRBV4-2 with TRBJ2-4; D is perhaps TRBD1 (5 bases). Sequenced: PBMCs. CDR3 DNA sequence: TGTGCCAGCAGCCAAGAGGATCGACAGATAAACATTCAGTACTTC. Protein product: CASSQEDRQINIQYF.